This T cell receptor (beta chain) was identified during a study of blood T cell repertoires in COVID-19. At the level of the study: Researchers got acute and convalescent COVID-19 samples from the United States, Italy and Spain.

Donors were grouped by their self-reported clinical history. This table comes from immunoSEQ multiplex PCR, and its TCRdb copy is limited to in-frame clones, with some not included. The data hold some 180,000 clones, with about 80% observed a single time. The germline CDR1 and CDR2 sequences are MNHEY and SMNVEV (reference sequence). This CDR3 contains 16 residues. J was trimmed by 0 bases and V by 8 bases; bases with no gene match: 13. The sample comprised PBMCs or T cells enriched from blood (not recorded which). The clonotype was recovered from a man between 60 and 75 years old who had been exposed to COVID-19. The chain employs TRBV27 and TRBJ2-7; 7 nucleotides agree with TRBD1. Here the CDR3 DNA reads TGTGCCAGCTCCGCACACAGGGGCCCGAGCTCCTACGAGCAGTACTTC. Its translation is CASSAHRGPSSYEQYF.